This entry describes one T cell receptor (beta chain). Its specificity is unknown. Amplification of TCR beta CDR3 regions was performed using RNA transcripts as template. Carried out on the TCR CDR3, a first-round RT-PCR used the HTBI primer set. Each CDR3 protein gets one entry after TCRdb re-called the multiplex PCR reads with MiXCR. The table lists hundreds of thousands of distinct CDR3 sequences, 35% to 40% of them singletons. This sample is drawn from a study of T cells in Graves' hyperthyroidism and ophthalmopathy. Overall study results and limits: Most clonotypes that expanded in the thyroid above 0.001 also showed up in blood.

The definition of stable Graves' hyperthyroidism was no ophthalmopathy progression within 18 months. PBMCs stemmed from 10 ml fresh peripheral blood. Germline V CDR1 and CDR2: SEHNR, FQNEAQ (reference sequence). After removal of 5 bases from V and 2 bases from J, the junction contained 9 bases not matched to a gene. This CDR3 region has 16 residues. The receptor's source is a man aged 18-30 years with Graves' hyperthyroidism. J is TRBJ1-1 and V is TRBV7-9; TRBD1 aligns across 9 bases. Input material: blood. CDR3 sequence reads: CASSLLLQGANTEAFF. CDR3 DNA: TGTGCCAGCAGCCTCCTCCTACAGGGGGCAAACACTGAAGCTTTCTTT.